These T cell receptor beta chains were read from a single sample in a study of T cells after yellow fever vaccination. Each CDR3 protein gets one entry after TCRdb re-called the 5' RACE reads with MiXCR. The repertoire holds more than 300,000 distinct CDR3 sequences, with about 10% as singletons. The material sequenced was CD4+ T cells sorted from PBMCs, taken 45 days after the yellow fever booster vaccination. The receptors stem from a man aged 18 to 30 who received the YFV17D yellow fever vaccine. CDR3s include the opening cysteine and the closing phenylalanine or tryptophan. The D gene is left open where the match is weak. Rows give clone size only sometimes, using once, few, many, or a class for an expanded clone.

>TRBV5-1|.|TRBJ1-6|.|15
CASSLVGGFESPLHF
TGCGCCAGCAGCTTGGTGGGGGGCTTCGAATCACCCCTCCACTTT
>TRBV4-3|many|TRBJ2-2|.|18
CASSLSPTGRANTGELFF
TGCGCCAGCAGCCTGTCCCCGACGGGAAGGGCCAACACCGGGGAGCTGTTTTTT
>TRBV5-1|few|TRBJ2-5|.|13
CASSLEGDETQYF
TGCGCCAGCAGCTTGGAAGGGGATGAGACCCAGTACTTC
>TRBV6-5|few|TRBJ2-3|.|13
CASSFPGTQTQYF
TGTGCCAGCAGTTTCCCCGGGACGCAAACGCAGTATTTT
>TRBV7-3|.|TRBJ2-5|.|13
CASSRTVQDTQYF
TGTGCCAGCAGCAGGACTGTTCAAGATACCCAGTACTTC
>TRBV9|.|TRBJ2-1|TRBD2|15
CASSVEGGVTNEQFF
TGTGCCAGCAGCGTAGAGGGAGGGGTAACGAATGAGCAGTTCTTC
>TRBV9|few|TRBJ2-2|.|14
CASSVQQNTGELFF
TGTGCCAGCAGCGTCCAACAGAACACCGGGGAGCTGTTTTTT
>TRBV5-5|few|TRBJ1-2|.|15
CASSWGGPANYGYTF
TGTGCCAGCAGCTGGGGGGGACCGGCTAACTATGGCTACACCTTC
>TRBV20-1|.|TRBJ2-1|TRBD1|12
CSAAQGAGEQFF
TGCAGTGCTGCTCAGGGGGCAGGTGAGCAGTTCTTC
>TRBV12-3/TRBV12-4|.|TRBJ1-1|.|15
CASSLGHGGNTEAFF
TGTGCCAGCAGTCTAGGACACGGCGGGAACACTGAAGCTTTCTTT
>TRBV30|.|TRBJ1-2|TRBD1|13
CAWSVRQGLGYTF
TGTGCCTGGAGTGTACGACAGGGACTGGGCTACACCTTC
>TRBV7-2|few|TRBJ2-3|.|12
CASSPQRDTQYF
TGTGCCAGCAGCCCCCAGCGAGATACGCAGTATTTT
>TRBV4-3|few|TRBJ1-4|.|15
CASSPGWQGGEKLFF
TGCGCCAGCAGCCCCGGGTGGCAGGGTGGCGAAAAACTGTTTTTT
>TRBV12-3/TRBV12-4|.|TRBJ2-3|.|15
CASTPQVISTDTQYF
TGTGCCAGCACGCCTCAGGTGATTAGCACAGATACGCAGTATTTT
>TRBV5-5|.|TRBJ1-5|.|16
CASSLGGGAINQPQHF
TGTGCCAGCAGCTTGGGTGGGGGGGCGATCAATCAGCCCCAGCATTTT
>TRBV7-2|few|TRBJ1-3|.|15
CASSLRGADGNTIYF
TGTGCCAGCAGCTTACGTGGGGCTGACGGAAACACCATATATTTT
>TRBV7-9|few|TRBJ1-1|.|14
CASSTQYSYTEAFF
TGTGCCAGCAGCACCCAGTATAGCTACACTGAAGCTTTCTTT
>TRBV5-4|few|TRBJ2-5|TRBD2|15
CASSGPGTMVETQYF
TGTGCCAGCAGCGGCCCCGGGACTATGGTAGAGACCCAGTACTTC
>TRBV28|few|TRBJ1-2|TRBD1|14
CASSPRDRAHGYTF
TGTGCCAGCAGTCCCCGGGACAGGGCCCATGGCTACACCTTC
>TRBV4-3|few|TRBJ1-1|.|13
CASSYRVRAEAFF
TGCGCCAGCAGTTACAGGGTACGTGCTGAAGCTTTCTTT
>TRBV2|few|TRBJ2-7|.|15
CASSELASATGGQYF
TGTGCCAGCAGTGAACTGGCTAGCGCTACAGGTGGGCAGTACTTC
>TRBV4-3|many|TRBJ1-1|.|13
CASSQKALSEAFF
TGCGCCAGCAGCCAAAAGGCCCTCAGTGAAGCTTTCTTT
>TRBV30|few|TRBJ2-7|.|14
CAWSVISGQRGEYF
TGTGCCTGGAGTGTAATCTCTGGCCAGCGAGGGGAGTACTTC
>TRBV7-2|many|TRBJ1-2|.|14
CASSLAMGARGYTF
TGTGCCAGCAGCTTAGCGATGGGGGCGCGAGGCTACACCTTC
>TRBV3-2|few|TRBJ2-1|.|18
CASSQYIQTGLLSHEQFF
TGTGCCAGCAGCCAGTATATACAGACGGGACTACTTTCCCATGAGCAGTTCTTC
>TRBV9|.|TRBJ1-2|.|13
CASSVGVGYGYTF
TGTGCCAGCAGCGTCGGAGTAGGCTATGGCTACACCTTC
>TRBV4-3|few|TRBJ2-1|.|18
CASSQELTGTSSPHEQFF
TGCGCCAGCAGCCAAGAACTTACGGGCACTAGCAGTCCCCATGAGCAGTTCTTC
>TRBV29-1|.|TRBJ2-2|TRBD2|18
CSVDRGGLAGGLGGELFF
TGCAGCGTTGACCGCGGCGGACTAGCGGGGGGTTTGGGCGGGGAGCTGTTTTTT
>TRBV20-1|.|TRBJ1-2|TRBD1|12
CSASDRAYGYTF
TGCAGTGCCAGCGACAGGGCCTATGGCTACACCTTC
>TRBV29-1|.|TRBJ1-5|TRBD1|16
CSVEDGQGNGNQPQHF
TGCAGCGTTGAAGATGGACAGGGTAATGGCAATCAGCCCCAGCATTTT
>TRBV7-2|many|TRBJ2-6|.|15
CASSLDFSGANVLTF
TGTGCCAGCAGCTTAGACTTTTCAGGGGCCAACGTCCTGACTTTC
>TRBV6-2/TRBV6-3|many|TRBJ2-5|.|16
CASSSPDRSPQETQYF
TGTGCCAGCAGTTCCCCGGACAGATCTCCGCAAGAGACCCAGTACTTC
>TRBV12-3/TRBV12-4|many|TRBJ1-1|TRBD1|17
CASSRWTGMNMNTEAFF
TGTGCCAGCAGTCGATGGACAGGGATGAATATGAACACTGAAGCTTTCTTT
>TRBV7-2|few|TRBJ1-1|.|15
CASSLVTGWITEAFF
TGTGCCAGCAGCTTAGTAACAGGATGGATCACTGAAGCTTTCTTT
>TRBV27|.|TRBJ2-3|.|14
CARGEGAVSDTQYF
TGTGCCAGAGGGGAGGGGGCGGTCTCAGATACGCAGTATTTT
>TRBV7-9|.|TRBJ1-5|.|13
CASSFQGSQPQHF
TGTGCCAGCAGCTTCCAGGGTAGTCAGCCCCAGCATTTT
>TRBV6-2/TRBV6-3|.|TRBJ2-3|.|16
CASSYPRLVQGDTQYF
TGTGCCAGCAGTTACCCAAGACTAGTCCAAGGGGATACGCAGTATTTT
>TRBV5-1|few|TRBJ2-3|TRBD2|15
CASSLMGGGAETQYF
TGCGCCAGCAGCTTGATGGGCGGGGGGGCAGAAACGCAGTATTTT
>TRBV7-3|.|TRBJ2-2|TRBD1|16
CASSTPGQGATGELFF
TGTGCCAGCAGCACTCCGGGACAGGGGGCGACCGGGGAGCTGTTTTTT
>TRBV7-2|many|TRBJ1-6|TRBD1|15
CASSWGQADNSPLHF
TGTGCCAGCAGCTGGGGACAGGCCGATAATTCACCCCTCCACTTT
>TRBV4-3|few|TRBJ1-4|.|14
CASSQEWGYEKLFF
TGCGCCAGCAGCCAAGAGTGGGGGTATGAAAAACTGTTTTTT
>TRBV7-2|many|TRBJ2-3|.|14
CASSLAGSTDTQYF
TGTGCCAGCAGCTTAGCGGGCAGCACAGATACGCAGTATTTT
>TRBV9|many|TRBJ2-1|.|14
CASSVAAGYNEQFF
TGTGCCAGCAGCGTAGCGGCGGGATACAATGAGCAGTTCTTC
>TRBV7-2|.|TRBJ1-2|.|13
CASSLAVNYGYTF
TGTGCCAGCAGCTTAGCAGTGAACTATGGCTACACCTTC
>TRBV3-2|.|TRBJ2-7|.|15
CASSQVGGFPYEQYF
TGTGCCAGCAGCCAAGTAGGGGGTTTCCCCTACGAGCAGTACTTC
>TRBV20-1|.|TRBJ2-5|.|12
CSAKGGQETQYF
TGCAGTGCTAAGGGGGGGCAAGAGACCCAGTACTTC
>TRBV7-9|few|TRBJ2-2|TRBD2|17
CASSLRGEGPNTGELFF
TGTGCCAGCAGCCTACGGGGGGAAGGTCCGAACACCGGGGAGCTGTTTTTT
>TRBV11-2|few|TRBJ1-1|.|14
CASSSPRGNTEAFF
TGTGCCAGCAGCTCCCCCCGAGGAAACACTGAAGCTTTCTTT
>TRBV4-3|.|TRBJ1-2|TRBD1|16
CASSQAPTGGYYGYTF
TGCGCCAGCAGCCAAGCCCCGACAGGGGGGTACTATGGCTACACCTTC
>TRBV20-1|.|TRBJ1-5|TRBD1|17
CSARDPRQGTHNQPQHF
TGCAGTGCTAGGGACCCTCGACAGGGCACCCACAATCAGCCCCAGCATTTT
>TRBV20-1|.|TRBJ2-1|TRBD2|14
CSAKSGGVYNEQFF
TGCAGTGCGAAGAGCGGGGGGGTCTACAATGAGCAGTTCTTC
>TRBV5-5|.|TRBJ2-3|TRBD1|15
CASSAGTVSTDTQYF
TGTGCCAGCAGCGCCGGGACAGTTAGCACAGATACGCAGTATTTT
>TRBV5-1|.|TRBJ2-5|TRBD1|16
CASSLGDRGRRETQYF
TGCGCCAGCAGCTTGGGTGACAGGGGGCGCCGCGAGACCCAGTACTTC
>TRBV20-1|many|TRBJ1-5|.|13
CSAIGASNQPQHF
TGCAGTGCTATTGGGGCGAGCAATCAGCCCCAGCATTTT
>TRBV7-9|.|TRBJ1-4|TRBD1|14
CASSPGQGYEKLFF
TGTGCCAGCAGTCCGGGACAGGGGTATGAAAAACTGTTTTTT